The next 10 T cell receptor beta chains were all read from a single sample in a study of blood T cell repertoires in COVID-19. TCRdb's copy holds only in-frame clones and misses some; the assay was immunoSEQ multiplex PCR. The sample carries 200,000 or so clones, about 90% recorded once. The sequenced sample consisted of peripheral blood. Receptors originate from a man aged 30 to 45 with COVID-19, enrolled during active disease.

The chain has TRBV9 and TRBJ1-2; TRBD1 agrees at 8 bases. Germline lookup yields CDR1 SGDLS and CDR2 YYNGEE. The CDR3 totals 15 residues. The V and J ends lost 0 bases and 7 bases, in that order; junction bases with no gene match: 8. The CDR3 DNA reads as TGTGCCAGCAGCGTAGTGGCAGGGGGCGCGGGTGGCTACACCTTC. This codes for CASSVVAGGAGGYTF.

This clone has a single count. The rearrangement joins TRBV19 to TRBJ1-1; 7 positions match TRBD1. The CDR3 runs 16 residues. Losses at the gene ends were 5 bases for V and 1 base for J; bases not matched to a gene: 10. Per the germline V gene, CDR1 is LNHDA and CDR2 is SQIVND (reference sequence). The CDR3 loop reads CASSSHRGPPNTEAFF. DNA of the CDR3: TGTGCCAGTAGTTCTCACAGGGGACCGCCGAACACTGAAGCTTTCTTT.

This clone occurred once. Additional DNA sequences in this sample encode the identical CDR3. J is TRBJ2-1 and V is TRBV9; D possibly corresponds to TRBD1 (5 bases). The V end was cut by 0 bases, the J end by 5 bases, with 9 bases between. CDR1 SGDLS and CDR2 YYNGEE come from the germline V gene. This CDR3 region has 14 residues. The chain's CDR3 is CASSVVSGNNEQFF. CDR3 bases: TGTGCCAGCAGCGTAGTTTCAGGGAACAATGAGCAGTTCTTC.

Written as DNA, the CDR3 is TGTGCCAGCAGTCGAGGCTTCGGGGTTCAGTACTTC. Protein: CASSRGFGVQYF. This chain links TRBV12-3 or TRBV12-4 with TRBJ2-4; perhaps TRBD2 as D (5 bases). V was trimmed by 5 bases and J by 11 bases, leaving 13 bases between them. This CDR3 spans 12 amino acids.

The V gene is TRBV27, the J gene TRBJ1-1, with D possibly being TRBD1 (6 bases). This CDR3 contains 13 residues. V dropped 2 bases and J dropped 4 bases, with 8 bases sitting between them. From germline, CDR1 is MNHEY and CDR2 SMNVEV (reference sequence). CDR3 nucleotides: TGTGCCAGCAGTTTAAACAGGGCCACTGAAGCTTTCTTT. This sequence encodes CASSLNRATEAFF.

CDR3 region: CASSLQRGDSYEQYF. DNA for the CDR3: TGTGCCAGCAGCTTACAGCGGGGGGATTCCTACGAGCAGTACTTC. The chain carries TRBV7-2 and TRBJ2-7; 9 bases fit TRBD2. With 2 bases clipped from V and 1 base from J, the junction kept 3 bases outside the gene matches. CDR3 length: 15 residues. Germline lookup yields CDR1 SGHTA and CDR2 FQGNSA.

The chain employs TRBV7-9 and TRBJ2-1; 15 nucleotides match TRBD2. V gave up 4 bases and J gave up 3 bases; unmatched junction bases: 4. Germline CDR1 SEHNR, CDR2 FQNEAQ (reference sequence). The CDR3 sequence is 17 residues long. This chain's CDR3 is CASSSGTSGGLYNEQFF. In DNA, the CDR3 is TGTGCCAGCAGCTCCGGGACTAGCGGGGGGCTCTACAATGAGCAGTTCTTC. Drawing the rest from reference TRBV7-9 and TRBJ2-1, the complete variable domain is DTGVSQNPRHKITKRGQNVTFRCDPISEHNRLYWYRQTLGQGPEFLTYFQNEAQLEKSRLLSDRFSAERPKGSFSTLEIQRTEQGDSAMYLCASSSGTSGGLYNEQFFGPGTRLTVL.

This sequence joins TRBV7-6 and TRBJ1-6; 7 bases are a match to TRBD1. CDR1 and CDR2 (germline): SGHVS, FNYEAQ. This CDR3 is 15 amino acids long. The V and J ends lost 1 base and 7 bases, in that order; junction bases with no gene match: 4. In DNA form, the CDR3 reads TGTGCCAGCAGCTTAGGTACAGGGGTGAATTCACCCCTCCACTTT. Its protein product is CASSLGTGVNSPLHF.

V usage is TRBV5-1 and J usage is TRBJ1-4; D is undetermined. V shed 2 bases and J shed 12 bases, with 20 bases lying between them. Germline loops: CDR1 SGHRS, CDR2 YFSETQ. The CDR3 has 15 residues. CDR3 in amino acids: CASSFGDSNPRELFF. CDR3 sequence (DNA): TGCGCCAGCAGCTTCGGGGATTCAAACCCCCGAGAACTGTTTTTT.

The rearrangement joins TRBV18 to TRBJ1-2; TRBD1 is a possible D gene (5 bases). Germline CDR1 KGHSH, CDR2 LQKENI. This CDR3 region has 16 residues. V lost 2 bases and J 0 bases, leaving 13 bases between the germline ends. The CDR3 loop is CASSPNAPTANYGYTF. In nucleotides, the CDR3 is TGTGCCAGCTCACCAAATGCCCCGACAGCTAACTATGGCTACACCTTC.